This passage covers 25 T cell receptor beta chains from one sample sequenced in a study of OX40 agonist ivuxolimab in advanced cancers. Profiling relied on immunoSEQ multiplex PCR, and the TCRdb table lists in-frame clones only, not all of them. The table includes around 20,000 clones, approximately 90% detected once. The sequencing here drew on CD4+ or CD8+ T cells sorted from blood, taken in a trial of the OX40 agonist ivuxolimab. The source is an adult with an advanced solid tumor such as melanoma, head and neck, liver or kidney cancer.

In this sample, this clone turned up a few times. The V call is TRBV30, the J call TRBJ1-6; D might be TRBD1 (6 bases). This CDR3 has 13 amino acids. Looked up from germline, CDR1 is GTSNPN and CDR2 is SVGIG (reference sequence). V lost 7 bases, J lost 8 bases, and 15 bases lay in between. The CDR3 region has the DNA TGTGCCTCCTGGTCGGCAGGGGATTCACCCCTCCACTTT. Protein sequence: CASWSAGDSPLHF.

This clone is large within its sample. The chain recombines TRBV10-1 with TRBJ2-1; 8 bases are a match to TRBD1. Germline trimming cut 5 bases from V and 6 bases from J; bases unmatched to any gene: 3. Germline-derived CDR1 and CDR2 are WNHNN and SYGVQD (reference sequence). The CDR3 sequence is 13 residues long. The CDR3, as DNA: TGCGCCAGCAGTTATACAGGGGGCAATGAGCAGTTCTTC. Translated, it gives CASSYTGGNEQFF.

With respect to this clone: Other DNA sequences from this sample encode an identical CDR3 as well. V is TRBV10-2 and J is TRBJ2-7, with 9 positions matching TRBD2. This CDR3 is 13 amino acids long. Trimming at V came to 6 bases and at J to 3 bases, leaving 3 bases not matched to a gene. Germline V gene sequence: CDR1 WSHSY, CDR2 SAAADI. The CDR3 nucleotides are TGCGCCAGCAGCGCTAGCGGGAACTACGAGCAGTACTTC. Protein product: CASSASGNYEQYF.

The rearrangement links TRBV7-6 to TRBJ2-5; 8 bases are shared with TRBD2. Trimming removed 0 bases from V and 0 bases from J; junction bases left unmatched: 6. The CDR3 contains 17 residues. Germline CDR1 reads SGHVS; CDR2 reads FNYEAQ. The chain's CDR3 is CASSLATSGSYQETQYF. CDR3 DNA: TGTGCCAGCAGCTTAGCTACTAGCGGTTCGTACCAAGAGACCCAGTACTTC. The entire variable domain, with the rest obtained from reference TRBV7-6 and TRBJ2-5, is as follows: GAGVSQSPRYKVTKRGQDVALRCDPISGHVSLYWYRQALGQGPEFLTYFNYEAQQDKSGLPNDRFSAERPEGSISTLTIQRTEQRDSAMYRCASSLATSGSYQETQYFGPGTRLLVL.

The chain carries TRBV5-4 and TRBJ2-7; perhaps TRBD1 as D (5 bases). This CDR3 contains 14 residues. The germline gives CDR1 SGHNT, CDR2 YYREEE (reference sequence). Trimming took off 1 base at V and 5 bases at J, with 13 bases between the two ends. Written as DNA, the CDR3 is TGTGCCAGCAGCTTGAGGGGTTCGGTTCACGAGCAGTACTTC. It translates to CASSLRGSVHEQYF.

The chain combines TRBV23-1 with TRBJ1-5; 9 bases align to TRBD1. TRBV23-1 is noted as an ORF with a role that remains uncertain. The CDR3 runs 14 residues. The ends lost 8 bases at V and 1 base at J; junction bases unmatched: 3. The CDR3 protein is CASWTGDSNQPQHF. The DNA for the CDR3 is TGCGCCAGCTGGACAGGGGACAGCAATCAGCCCCAGCATTTT.

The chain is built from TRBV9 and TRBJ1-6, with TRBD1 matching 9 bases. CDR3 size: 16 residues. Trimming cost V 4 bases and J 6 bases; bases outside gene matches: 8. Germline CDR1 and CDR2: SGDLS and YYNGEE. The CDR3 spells CASSPSGTGFNSPLHF. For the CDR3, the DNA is TGTGCCAGCAGCCCCTCCGGGACAGGGTTTAATTCACCCCTCCACTTT.

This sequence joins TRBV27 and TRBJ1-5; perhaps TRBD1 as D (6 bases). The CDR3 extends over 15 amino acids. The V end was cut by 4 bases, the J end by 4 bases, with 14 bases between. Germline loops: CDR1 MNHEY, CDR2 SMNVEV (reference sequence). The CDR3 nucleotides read TGTGCCAGCAGTTGGAGGGGGTTGGGGAATCAGCCCCAGCATTTT. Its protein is CASSWRGLGNQPQHF.

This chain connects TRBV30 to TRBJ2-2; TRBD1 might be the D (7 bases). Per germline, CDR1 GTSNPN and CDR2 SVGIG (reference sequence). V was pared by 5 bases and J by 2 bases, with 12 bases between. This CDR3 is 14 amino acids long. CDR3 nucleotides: TGTGCCTGGTACAGGGGACTTAACACCGGGGAGCTGTTTTTT. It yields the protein CAWYRGLNTGELFF.

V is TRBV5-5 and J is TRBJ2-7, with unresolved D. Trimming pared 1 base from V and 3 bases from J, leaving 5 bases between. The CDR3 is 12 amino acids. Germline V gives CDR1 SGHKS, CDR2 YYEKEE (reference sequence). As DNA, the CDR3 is TGTGCCAGCAGCTTGACTGACTACGAGCAGTACTTC. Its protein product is CASSLTDYEQYF. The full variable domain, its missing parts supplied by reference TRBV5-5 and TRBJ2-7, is DAGVTQSPTHLIKTRGQQVTLRCSPISGHKSVSWYQQVLGQGPQFIFQYYEKEERGRGNFPDRFSARQFPNYSSELNVNALLLGDSALYLCASSLTDYEQYFGPGTRLTVT.

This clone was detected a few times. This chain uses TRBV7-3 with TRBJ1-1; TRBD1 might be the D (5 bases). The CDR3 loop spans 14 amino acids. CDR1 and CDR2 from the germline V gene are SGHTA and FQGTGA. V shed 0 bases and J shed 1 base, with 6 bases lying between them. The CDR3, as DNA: TGTGCCAGCAGCTTAACGAGGGGGAACACTGAAGCTTTCTTT. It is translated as CASSLTRGNTEAFF. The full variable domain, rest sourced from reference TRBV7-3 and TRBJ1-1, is GAGVSQTPSNKVTEKGKYVELRCDPISGHTALYWYRQSLGQGPEFLIYFQGTGAADDSGLPNDRFFAVRPEGSVSTLKIQRTERGDSAVYLCASSLTRGNTEAFFGQGTRLTVV.

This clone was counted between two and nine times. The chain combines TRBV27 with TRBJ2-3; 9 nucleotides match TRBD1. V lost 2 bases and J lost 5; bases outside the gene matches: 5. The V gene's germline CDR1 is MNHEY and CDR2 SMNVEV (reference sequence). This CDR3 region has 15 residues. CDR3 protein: CASSLGTGFLDTQYF. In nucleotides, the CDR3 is TGTGCCAGCAGTTTAGGGACAGGGTTCCTAGATACGCAGTATTTT.

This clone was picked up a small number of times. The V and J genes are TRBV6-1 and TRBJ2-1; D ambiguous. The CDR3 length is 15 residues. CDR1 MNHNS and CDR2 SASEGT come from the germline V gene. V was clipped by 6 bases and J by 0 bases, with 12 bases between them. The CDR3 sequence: CASSPSASSYNEQFF. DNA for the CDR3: TGTGCCAGCAGCCCGTCAGCAAGCTCCTACAATGAGCAGTTCTTC.

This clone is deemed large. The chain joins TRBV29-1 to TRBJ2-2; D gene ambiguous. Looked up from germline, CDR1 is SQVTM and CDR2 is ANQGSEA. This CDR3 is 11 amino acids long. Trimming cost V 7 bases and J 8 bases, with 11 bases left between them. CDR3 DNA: TGCAGCGGGATAGCCTTGGGGGAGCTGTTTTTT. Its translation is CSGIALGELFF.

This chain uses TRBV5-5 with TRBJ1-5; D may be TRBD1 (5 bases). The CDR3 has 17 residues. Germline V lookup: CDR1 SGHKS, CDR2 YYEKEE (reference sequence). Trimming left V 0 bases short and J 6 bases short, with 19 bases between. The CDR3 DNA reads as TGTGCCAGCAGCTTGGTGAAAGGGGACCCAAGGGGTCAGCCCCAGCATTTT. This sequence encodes CASSLVKGDPRGQPQHF.

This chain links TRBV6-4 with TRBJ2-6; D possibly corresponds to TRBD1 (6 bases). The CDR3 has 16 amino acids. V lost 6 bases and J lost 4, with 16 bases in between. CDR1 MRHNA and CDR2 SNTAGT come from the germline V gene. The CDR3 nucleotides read TGTGCCAGCAGGGTTAAACAGGGCTCCGGGGCCAACGTCCTGACTTTC. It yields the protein CASRVKQGSGANVLTF.

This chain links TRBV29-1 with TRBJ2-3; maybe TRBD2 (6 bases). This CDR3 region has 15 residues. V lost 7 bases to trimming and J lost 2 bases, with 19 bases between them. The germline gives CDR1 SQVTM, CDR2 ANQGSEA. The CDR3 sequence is CSADLEGTTTDTQYF. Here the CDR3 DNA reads TGCAGCGCTGATCTGGAGGGCACAACCACAGATACGCAGTATTTT.

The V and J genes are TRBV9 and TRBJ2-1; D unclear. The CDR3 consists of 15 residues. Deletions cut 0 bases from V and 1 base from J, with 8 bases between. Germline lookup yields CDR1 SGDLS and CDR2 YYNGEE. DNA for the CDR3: TGTGCCAGCAGCGTAGGTCTTAATTCCTACAATGAGCAGTTCTTC. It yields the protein CASSVGLNSYNEQFF.

CDR3 amino acids: CASSLGTRFTDTQYF. In nucleotides, the CDR3 is TGTGCCAGCAGCTTAGGGACTAGATTCACAGATACGCAGTATTTT. The chain employs TRBV11-2 and TRBJ2-3; 7 bases are shared with TRBD2. The ends lost 1 base at V and 2 bases at J; junction bases unmatched: 3. Germline V gene data show CDR1 as SGHAT and CDR2 as FQNNGV. This CDR3 region has 15 residues.

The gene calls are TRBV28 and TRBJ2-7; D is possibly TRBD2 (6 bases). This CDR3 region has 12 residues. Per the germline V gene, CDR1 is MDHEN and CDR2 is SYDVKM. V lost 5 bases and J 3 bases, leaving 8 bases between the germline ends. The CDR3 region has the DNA TGTGCCAGCAGTCAGGAGGGCTACGAGCAGTACTTC. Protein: CASSQEGYEQYF.

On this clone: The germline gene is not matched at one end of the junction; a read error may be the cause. In DNA, the CDR3 is TGCGCCACCACGGACTTGCAGAATTTT. As protein: CATTDLQNF. The rearrangement joins TRBV5-1 to TRBJ1-5, with no clear D. Germline CDR1 and CDR2: SGHRS and YFSETQ. The length of the CDR3 is 9 residues.

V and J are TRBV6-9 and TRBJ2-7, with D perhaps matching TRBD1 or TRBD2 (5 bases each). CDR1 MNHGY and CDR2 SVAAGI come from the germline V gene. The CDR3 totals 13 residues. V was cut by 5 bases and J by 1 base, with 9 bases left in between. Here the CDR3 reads CASSGTLSYEQYF. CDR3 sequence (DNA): TGTGCCAGCAGTGGGACGCTGTCCTACGAGCAGTACTTC.

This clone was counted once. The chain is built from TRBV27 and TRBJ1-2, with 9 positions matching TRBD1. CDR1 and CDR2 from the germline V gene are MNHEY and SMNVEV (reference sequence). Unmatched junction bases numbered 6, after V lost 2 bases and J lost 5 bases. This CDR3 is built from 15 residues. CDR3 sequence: CASSLGQGPVYGYTF. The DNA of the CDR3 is TGTGCCAGCAGTTTAGGACAGGGGCCGGTATATGGCTACACCTTC.

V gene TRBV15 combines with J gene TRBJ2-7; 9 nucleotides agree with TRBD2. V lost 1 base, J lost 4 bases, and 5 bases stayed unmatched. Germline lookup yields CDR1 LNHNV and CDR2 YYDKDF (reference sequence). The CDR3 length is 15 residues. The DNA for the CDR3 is TGTGCCACCAGCAGAGGAAGGGGACTAGCTTACGAGCAGTACTTC. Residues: CATSRGRGLAYEQYF.

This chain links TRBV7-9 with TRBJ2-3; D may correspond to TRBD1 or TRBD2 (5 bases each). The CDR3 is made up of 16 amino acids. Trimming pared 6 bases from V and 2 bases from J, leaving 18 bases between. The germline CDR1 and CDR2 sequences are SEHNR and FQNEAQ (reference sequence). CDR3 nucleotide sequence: TGTGCCAGCAGATCGTCCGGGGACCTCGTCACAGATACGCAGTATTTT. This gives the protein CASRSSGDLVTDTQYF. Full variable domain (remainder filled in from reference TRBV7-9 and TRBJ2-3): DTGVSQNPRHKITKRGQNVTFRCDPISEHNRLYWYRQTLGQGPEFLTYFQNEAQLEKSRLLSDRFSAERPKGSFSTLEIQRTEQGDSAMYLCASRSSGDLVTDTQYFGPGTRLTVL.